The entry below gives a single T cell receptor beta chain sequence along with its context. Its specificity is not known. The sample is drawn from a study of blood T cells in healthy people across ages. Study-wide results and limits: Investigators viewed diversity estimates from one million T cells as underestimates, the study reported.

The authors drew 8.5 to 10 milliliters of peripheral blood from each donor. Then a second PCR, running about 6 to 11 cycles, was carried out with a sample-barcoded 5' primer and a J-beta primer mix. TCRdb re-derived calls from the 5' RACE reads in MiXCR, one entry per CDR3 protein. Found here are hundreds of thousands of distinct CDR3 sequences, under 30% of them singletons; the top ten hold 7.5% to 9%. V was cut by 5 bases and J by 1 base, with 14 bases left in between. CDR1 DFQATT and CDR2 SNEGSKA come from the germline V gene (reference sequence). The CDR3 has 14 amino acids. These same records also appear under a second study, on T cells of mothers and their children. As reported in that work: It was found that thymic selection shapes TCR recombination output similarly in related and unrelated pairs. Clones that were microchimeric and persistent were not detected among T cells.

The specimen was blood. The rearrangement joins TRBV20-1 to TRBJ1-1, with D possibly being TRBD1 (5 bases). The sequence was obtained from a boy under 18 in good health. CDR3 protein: CSAREAGRNTEAFF. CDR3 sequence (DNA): TGCAGTGCTCGCGAGGCAGGGAGGAACACTGAAGCTTTCTTT.